This passage covers 31 T cell receptor beta chains from one sample sequenced in a study of TIL therapy for anti-PD-1-resistant metastatic lung cancer. Sequencing used immunoSEQ v3. The assay was immunoSEQ multiplex PCR, and TCRdb's table has in-frame clones only and misses some. The top ten hold approximately 2.5% of the sample, which has around 30,000 clones, 74% seen once. Time point defined: pre-treatment sample, taken before nivolumab and TIL therapy. The specimen comprised blood, sampled at baseline. The receptors were gathered from a woman between 30 and 80 years old with non-small cell lung cancer.

This rearrangement joins TRBV10-3 to TRBJ1-2; TRBD1 matches at 7 bases. Germline lookup yields CDR1 ENHRY and CDR2 SYGVKD. J was trimmed by 6 bases and V by 10 bases; bases with no gene match: 14. There are 14 residues in the CDR3. DNA of the CDR3: TGTGCCACGGAGAACAGGGGCCGGATCAATGGCTACACCTTC. Its translation is CATENRGRINGYTF.

The gene calls are TRBV4-1 and TRBJ2-1, with 10 bases fitting TRBD2. The CDR3 runs to 16 residues. V shed 2 bases and J 6 bases; nucleotides not matched to a gene: 7. Germline CDR1 and CDR2: MGHRA and YSYEKL. Written as DNA, the CDR3 is TGCGCCAGCAGCCAACCCAGCGGGAGGGCCCGCAATGAGCAGTTCTTC. It specifies CASSQPSGRARNEQFF.

This rearrangement joins TRBV7-9 to TRBJ2-1; maybe TRBD1 (5 bases). CDR1 and CDR2 (germline): SEHNR, FQNEAQ (reference sequence). The CDR3 spans 14 residues. The V end lost 3 bases, the J end lost 5 bases, and 11 bases lay between the germline ends. CDR3 residues: CASSFPQGNNEQFF. In nucleotides, the CDR3 is TGTGCCAGCAGCTTCCCCCAGGGTAACAATGAGCAGTTCTTC.

Only a few counts were recorded for this clone. The V and J genes are TRBV9 and TRBJ2-1; D tentatively fits TRBD1 or TRBD2 (5 bases each). Germline V gene data show CDR1 as SGDLS and CDR2 as YYNGEE. V was clipped by 0 bases and J by 7 bases, with 14 bases between them. The CDR3 covers 15 residues. The CDR3 sequence is CASSVVGRGRNEQFF. DNA of the CDR3: TGTGCCAGCAGCGTAGTGGGACGTGGTCGTAATGAGCAGTTCTTC. Full variable domain (rest looked up from reference TRBV9 and TRBJ2-1): DSGVTQTPKHLITATGQRVTLRCSPRSGDLSVYWYQQSLDQGLQFLIQYYNGEERAKGNILERFSAQQFPDLHSELNLSSLELGDSALYFCASSVVGRGRNEQFFGPGTRLTVL.

V usage is TRBV7-8 and J usage is TRBJ2-1; 9 nucleotides align to TRBD2. The CDR3 sequence is 15 residues long. CDR1 is SGHVS and CDR2 is FQNEAQ in the germline V gene. The ends lost 7 bases at V and 6 bases at J; junction bases unmatched: 10. In DNA, the CDR3 is TGTGCCAGCACCCCACTAGCGGGTGTCCCCAATGAGCAGTTCTTC. Encoded protein: CASTPLAGVPNEQFF.

V and J are TRBV11-1 and TRBJ2-3, with D maybe TRBD1 (5 bases). The V gene's germline CDR1 is SGHAT and CDR2 FQDESV (reference sequence). The ends were cut back, 5 bases at V and 1 base at J, with 10 bases in the middle. The CDR3 runs to 14 residues. CDR3 DNA sequence: TGTGCCAGCAGCCCCAGGGAACGCACAGATACGCAGTATTTT. Translating gives CASSPRERTDTQYF. The variable domain in full, with the rest retrieved from reference TRBV11-1 and TRBJ2-3, is EAEVAQSPRYKITEKSQAVAFWCDPISGHATLYWYRQILGQGPELLVQFQDESVVDDSQLPKDRFSAERLKGVDSTLKIQPAELGDSAMYLCASSPRERTDTQYFGPGTRLTVL.

The table lists this clone with a few counts. One end of the junction varies from germline; a read error may be responsible. The genes are TRBV28 and TRBJ2-7, with D possibly matching TRBD2 (5 bases). CDR1 MDHEN and CDR2 SYDVKM come from the germline V gene. The CDR3 has 12 amino acids. CDR3 bases: TGTGCCAGCAGTTTATCGTTTGGGGAGCCGTACTTC. This translates into CASSLSFGEPYF.

The chain couples TRBV11-2 to TRBJ2-7; the match to TRBD2 covers 8 bases. CDR1 is SGHAT and CDR2 is FQNNGV in the germline V gene. This CDR3 region has 14 residues. J was trimmed by 6 bases and V by 3 bases; bases with no gene match: 7. CDR3 in amino acids: CASSFPGTRAEQYF. CDR3 bases: TGTGCCAGCAGCTTTCCGGGGACTAGAGCCGAGCAGTACTTC. Full variable domain (remainder filled in from reference TRBV11-2 and TRBJ2-7): EAGVAQSPRYKIIEKRQSVAFWCNPISGHATLYWYQQILGQGPKLLIQFQNNGVVDDSQLPKDRFSAERLKGVDSTLKIQPAKLEDSAVYLCASSFPGTRAEQYFGPGTRLTVT.

This chain links TRBV5-1 with TRBJ2-1; 7 bases fit TRBD1. The V segment lost 1 base and the J segment 5 bases; nucleotides outside the gene matches: 9. CDR3 length: 16 amino acids. From germline, CDR1 is SGHRS and CDR2 YFSETQ. CDR3 residues: CASSLTTGVGDNEQFF. CDR3 nucleotides: TGCGCCAGCAGCTTGACCACAGGGGTTGGAGACAATGAGCAGTTCTTC.

The chain recombines TRBV6-4 with TRBJ2-3; a possible D gene is TRBD2 (6 bases). V dropped 1 base and J dropped 5 bases, with 13 bases sitting between them. Germline CDR1 reads MRHNA; CDR2 reads SNTAGT. The CDR3 length is 15 residues. The CDR3 DNA reads TGTGCCAGCAGTGACTTGGCGGGAAAGGGAGATACGCAGTATTTT. Residues: CASSDLAGKGDTQYF.

This chain uses TRBV15 with TRBJ2-5; possibly TRBD2 for D (6 bases). In germline, CDR1 is LNHNV, CDR2 YYDKDF (reference sequence). Trimming took off 0 bases at V and 7 bases at J, with 9 bases between the two ends. This CDR3 region has 13 residues. For the CDR3, the DNA is TGTGCCACCAGCAGAGACCGGAGGGGGACCCAGTACTTC. Its translation is CATSRDRRGTQYF.

This clone was counted once. V usage is TRBV6-1 and J usage is TRBJ1-1; no firm D call. Germline CDR1 MNHNS, CDR2 SASEGT. Trimming shortened V by 7 bases and J by 6 bases, and 15 bases separated the two germline ends. This CDR3 contains 13 residues. Here the CDR3 reads CASKYTLGAEAFF. The CDR3 region has the DNA TGTGCCAGCAAATACACCCTTGGGGCTGAAGCTTTCTTT.

The chain combines TRBV27 with TRBJ2-3, with D uncertain. The CDR3 extends over 15 amino acids. Germline V gene lookup returns CDR1 MNHEY and CDR2 SMNVEV (reference sequence). V dropped 6 bases and J dropped 1 base, with 14 bases sitting between them. This CDR3 is CASRSSPWGTDTQYF. The CDR3 region has the DNA TGTGCCAGCAGATCGAGCCCCTGGGGCACAGATACGCAGTATTTT.

The CDR3 region is CASSLGNTGELFF. DNA for the CDR3: TGCGCCAGCAGTCTAGGGAACACCGGGGAGCTGTTTTTT. The genes are TRBV10-1 and TRBJ2-2; D is unclear. Between the trimmed V and J ends, which lost 5 bases and 1 base, there was a span of 5 bases. CDR1 WNHNN and CDR2 SYGVQD come from the germline V gene (reference sequence). The CDR3 is 13 amino acids.

This sequence joins TRBV2 and TRBJ2-7; TRBD2 aligns across 14 bases. The CDR3 has 15 residues. Germline V gene sequence: CDR1 SNHLY, CDR2 FYNNEI. V dropped 6 bases and J dropped 2; count of bases not matched to a gene: 3. CDR3 residues: CASSVGLAGAYEQYF. The CDR3 nucleotides read TGTGCCAGCAGCGTGGGACTAGCGGGGGCCTACGAGCAGTACTTC.

The chain links TRBV4-2 to TRBJ1-5; D call uncertain. The CDR3 spans 13 residues. The V end lost 1 base, the J end lost 10 bases, and 11 bases lay between the germline ends. The germline V gene has CDR1 LGHNA and CDR2 YNFKEQ. CDR3 protein: CASSQGPGGPQHF. CDR3 sequence (DNA): TGTGCCAGCAGCCAAGGGCCGGGCGGACCCCAGCATTTT.

The chain couples TRBV18 to TRBJ1-2; weak D call: TRBD1 (5 bases). Germline values: CDR1 KGHSH, CDR2 LQKENI. The length of the CDR3 is 13 residues. V was cut by 6 bases and J by 3 bases, with 11 bases left in between. CDR3 residues: CASSRVGDYGYTF. Written as DNA, the CDR3 is TGTGCCAGCTCCAGGGTAGGGGACTATGGCTACACCTTC. The full variable domain, rest sourced from reference TRBV18 and TRBJ1-2, is NAGVMQNPRHLVRRRGQEARLRCSPMKGHSHVYWYRQLPEEGLKFMVYLQKENIIDESGMPKERFSAEFPKEGPSILRIQQVVRGDSAAYFCASSRVGDYGYTFGSGTRLTVV.

This chain links TRBV5-4 with TRBJ2-7, with 8 bases lining up with TRBD1. The CDR3 has 14 residues. J lost 5 bases, V lost 2 bases, and 6 bases had no gene match. Germline CDR1 and CDR2: SGHNT and YYREEE (reference sequence). Here the CDR3 reads CASSFETGVDEQYF. The CDR3 DNA sequence: TGTGCCAGCAGCTTTGAGACAGGGGTCGACGAGCAGTACTTC.

The rearrangement uses TRBV5-4 and TRBJ1-1; D is uncertain. The germline V gene has CDR1 SGHNT and CDR2 YYREEE (reference sequence). CDR3 length: 16 residues. Trimming pared 1 base from V and 0 bases from J, leaving 13 bases between. The CDR3 loop reads CASSLIGMELNTEAFF. The CDR3 DNA reads TGTGCCAGCAGCTTGATCGGCATGGAACTGAACACTGAAGCTTTCTTT.

V usage is TRBV25-1 and J usage is TRBJ2-3, with 7 positions matching TRBD2. V shed 5 bases and J 4 bases; nucleotides not matched to a gene: 9. This CDR3 contains 15 residues. Germline CDR1 MGHDK, CDR2 SYGVNS. DNA for the CDR3: TGTGCCAGCAGTCCCCTGACTAGCTTGTCAGATACGCAGTATTTT. The encoded protein is CASSPLTSLSDTQYF.

J is TRBJ2-5 and V is TRBV2, with D possibly TRBD1 on 5 matching bases. CDR1 SNHLY and CDR2 FYNNEI come from the germline V gene. The V and J ends lost 8 bases and 2 bases respectively, with 15 bases between them. The CDR3 runs 14 residues. The CDR3, as DNA: TGTGCCAGCGCACTATCTAGGGGTCAAGAGACCCAGTACTTC. It is translated as CASALSRGQETQYF. The full variable domain, rest sourced from reference TRBV2 and TRBJ2-5, is EPEVTQTPSHQVTQMGQEVILRCVPISNHLYFYWYRQILGQKVEFLVSFYNNEISEKSEIFDDQFSVERPDGSNFTLKIRSTKLEDSAMYFCASALSRGQETQYFGPGTRLLVL.

The V call is TRBV6-5, the J call TRBJ2-7, with a weak D call TRBD2 (6 bases). This CDR3 contains 16 residues. Deletions cut 2 bases from V and 5 bases from J, with 19 bases between. The germline gives CDR1 MNHEY, CDR2 SVGAGI. For the CDR3, the DNA is TGTGCCAGCAGTTACCAAGGGACTTGGCAGGCCCACGAGCAGTACTTC. The encoded protein is CASSYQGTWQAHEQYF.

The CDR3 nucleotides read TGTGCCAGCAGCCAAGTGGCGGGGGACAATTCACCCCTCCACTTT. This codes for CASSQVAGDNSPLHF. The V gene is TRBV4-2, the J gene TRBJ1-6; the D gene is possibly TRBD1 (5 bases). Trimming left V 1 base short and J 7 bases short, with 11 bases between. The CDR3 runs to 15 residues. Germline assignment: CDR1 LGHNA and CDR2 YNFKEQ.

The CDR3 bases are TGTGCCAGCAGCGCGCCCCTCTCCTACGAGCAGTACTTC. Translated, it gives CASSAPLSYEQYF. The genes are TRBV5-4 and TRBJ2-7; D ambiguous. There are 13 residues in the CDR3. Germline V gene lookup returns CDR1 SGHNT and CDR2 YYREEE (reference sequence). V lost 4 bases to trimming and J lost 0 bases, with 8 bases between them.

This clone has only a few counts. The genes are TRBV4-1 and TRBJ1-6, with D maybe TRBD1 (5 bases). Germline CDR1 MGHRA, CDR2 YSYEKL. This CDR3 contains 14 residues. The V end lost 2 bases, the J end lost 7 bases, and 9 bases lay between the germline ends. The CDR3 protein is CASSQRTPNSPLHF. The CDR3, as DNA: TGCGCCAGCAGCCAACGGACACCGAATTCACCCCTCCACTTT.

The table lists this clone with a count of one. The genes are TRBV19 and TRBJ1-4; D unclear. Trimming left V 2 bases short and J 11 bases short, with 9 bases between. Germline values: CDR1 LNHDA, CDR2 SQIVND (reference sequence). The CDR3 is made up of 12 amino acids. Written as DNA, the CDR3 is TGTGCCAGTAGTATATCTAACAGTAAACTGTTTTTT. Amino acids: CASSISNSKLFF.

This clone was recorded once. The V and J genes are TRBV2 and TRBJ2-2; D perhaps matches TRBD2 (6 bases). Between the trimmed V and J ends, which lost 3 bases and 0 bases, there was a span of 8 bases. The CDR3 is 15 amino acids. Germline lookup yields CDR1 SNHLY and CDR2 FYNNEI. The CDR3 sequence is CASSDAGSNTGELFF. CDR3 nucleotides: TGTGCCAGCAGTGATGCGGGGTCGAACACCGGGGAGCTGTTTTTT.

There are a few counts of this clone. The chain uses TRBV19 and TRBJ2-2; no definite D call. There are 13 residues in the CDR3. Trimming stripped 4 bases from V and 7 bases from J, with 10 bases between. Per the germline V gene, CDR1 is LNHDA and CDR2 is SQIVND (reference sequence). CDR3 coding DNA: TGTGCCAGTAGTACACGAGGTATCGGGGAGCTGTTTTTT. Translating gives CASSTRGIGELFF.

This sequence joins TRBV6-1 and TRBJ2-2; D is perhaps TRBD1 (7 bases). The CDR3 totals 14 residues. Germline V gene sequence: CDR1 MNHNS, CDR2 SASEGT. Trimming left V 6 bases short and J 3 bases short, with 11 bases between. Written as DNA, the CDR3 is TGTGCCAGCAGGGCGGGACAGTACACCGGGGAGCTGTTTTTT. Protein product: CASRAGQYTGELFF.

This clone was seen a few times. The gene calls are TRBV4-1 and TRBJ2-7; possible D gene TRBD2, 6 bases. Germline CDR1 reads MGHRA; CDR2 reads YSYEKL. The CDR3 contains 15 residues. Between the trimmed V and J ends, which lost 1 base and 2 bases, there was a span of 12 bases. The CDR3 nucleotides are TGCGCCAGCAGCCAAGGAGGCGGGACGGCCTACGAGCAGTACTTC. Translated: CASSQGGGTAYEQYF.

This clone turned up a few times. The chain employs TRBV27 and TRBJ1-4, with D possibly TRBD1 on 6 matching bases. From germline, CDR1 is MNHEY and CDR2 SMNVEV (reference sequence). This CDR3 spans 14 amino acids. Trimming removed 5 bases at V and 4 bases at J, with 11 bases between. CDR3 nucleotide sequence: TGTGCCAGCAGTCCACAGGGCGTTAATGAAAAACTGTTTTTT. This gives the protein CASSPQGVNEKLFF.